The clone carrying this T cell receptor beta chain was counted ten times or more. Its antigen is unknown. These data are taken from a study of T cells in Graves' hyperthyroidism and ophthalmopathy. Study-wide results and limits: It was a median around 6 months before onset that the model predicted ophthalmopathy. Clonotypes that were expanded in thyroid above 0.001 mostly appeared in blood too.

Looked up from germline, CDR1 is LGHNA and CDR2 is YNFKEQ. CDR3 size: 15 residues. V gave up 0 bases and J gave up 4 bases, with 13 bases separating them. RNA transcripts served as the template for amplifying TCR beta CDR3 regions. A set of HTBI primers served as the primers for a first-round RT-PCR of the TCR CDR3. TCRdb itself ran the multiplex PCR reads through MiXCR, one entry per CDR3 protein. The data contain 450,000 to 700,000 distinct CDR3 sequences, under 60% of them seen just once; the ten biggest clones take up 15% to 20%. The sequencing input was peripheral blood or thyroid tissue (not recorded which). The chain employs TRBV4-2 and TRBJ2-7; possible D gene TRBD2, 5 bases. The TCR sequence derives from an adult woman with Graves' disease, either hyperthyroidism or ophthalmopathy (not recorded which). CDR3: CASSQELLGPYEQYF. CDR3 sequence (DNA): TGTGCCAGCAGCCAAGAGTTACTAGGGCCGTACGAGCAGTACTTC.